This is a list of T cell receptor beta chains from one sample in a study of blood T cell repertoires in COVID-19. Clones were read by immunoSEQ multiplex PCR, and TCRdb kept only the in-frame ones, dropping some. The profile shows 230,000 or so clones, about 79% of them singletons. The specimen was peripheral blood. The receptors come from a man aged 35-49 years who had recovered from COVID-19. CDR3s include the opening cysteine and the closing phenylalanine or tryptophan. Each record gives: CDR3 DNA, CDR3 protein, D gene, V gene, J gene, clone size. D genes are given only for firm matches. Size tells how often a clone was seen (once, few, many) or the class of an expanded clone, and some rows leave it out.

cdr3_nt: TGCAGCGTTGAACAGAATATGAACACTGAAGCTTTCTTT
cdr3_aa: CSVEQNMNTEAFF
d_call: NA
v_call: TRBV29-1
j_call: TRBJ1-1
clone_size: NA

cdr3_nt: TGTGCCAGCAGCTTAGAGTGGGGACAGAGGGAGACCCAGTACTTC
cdr3_aa: CASSLEWGQRETQYF
d_call: TRBD1
v_call: TRBV11-3
j_call: TRBJ2-5
clone_size: NA

cdr3_nt: TGTGCCAGCAAAGGGGCAGGGGGCGCCGACACCGGGGAGCTGTTTTTT
cdr3_aa: CASKGAGGADTGELFF
d_call: TRBD1
v_call: TRBV6-6
j_call: TRBJ2-2
clone_size: NA

cdr3_nt: TGTGCCAGCAGCCCGCCCCCGGGGGGACAACACTACAATGAGCAGTTCTTC
cdr3_aa: CASSPPPGGQHYNEQFF
d_call: NA
v_call: TRBV5-4
j_call: TRBJ2-1
clone_size: NA

cdr3_nt: TGTGCCACCAGTGACCCCAACGGGGGAAGGTACAATGAGCAGTTCTTC
cdr3_aa: CATSDPNGGRYNEQFF
d_call: NA
v_call: TRBV24-1
j_call: TRBJ2-1
clone_size: NA

cdr3_nt: TGTGCCAGCAGCGCCTCTAGCGGCAGTTACAATGAGCAGTTCTTC
cdr3_aa: CASSASSGSYNEQFF
d_call: TRBD2
v_call: TRBV9
j_call: TRBJ2-1
clone_size: NA

cdr3_nt: TGTGCCAGTAGTAGCCCAGCGATGGGCAAAAACATTCAGTACTTC
cdr3_aa: CASSSPAMGKNIQYF
d_call: NA
v_call: TRBV19
j_call: TRBJ2-4
clone_size: NA

cdr3_nt: TGTGCCTGGAGAGTGAGGACTACCGGGGAGCTGTTTTTT
cdr3_aa: CAWRVRTTGELFF
d_call: NA
v_call: TRBV30
j_call: TRBJ2-2
clone_size: once

cdr3_nt: TGCGCCAGCAGCGGGAGTCGGAATTCACCCCTCCACTTT
cdr3_aa: CASSGSRNSPLHF
d_call: NA
v_call: TRBV10-1
j_call: TRBJ1-6
clone_size: NA

cdr3_nt: TGTGCCAGCTCACCGTTCACACAGGAATCTAACTATGGCTACACCTTC
cdr3_aa: CASSPFTQESNYGYTF
d_call: NA
v_call: TRBV18
j_call: TRBJ1-2
clone_size: once

cdr3_nt: TGCGCCAGCAGCCAAGAGGCTAGCGGGAGATTTTCCTACAATGAGCAGTTCTTC
cdr3_aa: CASSQEASGRFSYNEQFF
d_call: TRBD2
v_call: TRBV4-3
j_call: TRBJ2-1
clone_size: NA

cdr3_nt: TGTGCCAGCAGCCTAAACCGATTAGATGGCTACACCTTC
cdr3_aa: CASSLNRLDGYTF
d_call: NA
v_call: TRBV12-3/TRBV12-4
j_call: TRBJ1-2
clone_size: NA

cdr3_nt: TGTGCCAGCTCACGACAACAGGGCACTGAAGCTTTCTTT
cdr3_aa: CASSRQQGTEAFF
d_call: NA
v_call: TRBV18
j_call: TRBJ1-1
clone_size: NA

cdr3_nt: TGTGCCAGCAGCCACCTCGACAGGGGTGGCTACACCTTC
cdr3_aa: CASSHLDRGGYTF
d_call: TRBD1
v_call: TRBV3-1/TRBV3-2
j_call: TRBJ1-2
clone_size: once

cdr3_nt: TGTGCCAGCAGCTTGGGTGGGACTGCGGACCCCCCCCAGTACTTC
cdr3_aa: CASSLGGTADPPQYF
d_call: NA
v_call: TRBV5-8
j_call: TRBJ2-5
clone_size: NA

cdr3_nt: TGTGCTAGCAGCTTAGGGCTGGAGACTGAAGCTTTCTTT
cdr3_aa: CASSLGLETEAFF
d_call: NA
v_call: TRBV7-7
j_call: TRBJ1-1
clone_size: NA

cdr3_nt: TGTGCCAGCGCGGTGTCTAGCGGGGGTAAGACCCAGTACTTC
cdr3_aa: CASAVSSGGKTQYF
d_call: TRBD2
v_call: TRBV2
j_call: TRBJ2-5
clone_size: once

cdr3_nt: TGTGCCAGCAGTGATAGGTCTGCGGGTGGGATGAATGAGCAGTTCTTC
cdr3_aa: CASSDRSAGGMNEQFF
d_call: NA
v_call: TRBV6-1
j_call: TRBJ2-1
clone_size: NA

cdr3_nt: TGTGCCAGCAGCTTGTCGTTGGGCATACAAGAGACCCAGTACTTC
cdr3_aa: CASSLSLGIQETQYF
d_call: NA
v_call: TRBV5-4
j_call: TRBJ2-5
clone_size: NA

cdr3_nt: TGTGCCAGCAGCCCTGGGACTAGCCGCCAAGAGACCCAGTACTTC
cdr3_aa: CASSPGTSRQETQYF
d_call: TRBD2
v_call: TRBV3-1/TRBV3-2
j_call: TRBJ2-5
clone_size: NA

cdr3_nt: TGTGCCAGCAGCACGCCACTGACAGGGGTAAGGGGCGAGCAGTACTTC
cdr3_aa: CASSTPLTGVRGEQYF
d_call: TRBD1
v_call: TRBV5-5
j_call: TRBJ2-7
clone_size: NA

cdr3_nt: TGTGCCAGCAGCTTACGCTACTCTGGGGCCAACGTCCTGACTTTC
cdr3_aa: CASSLRYSGANVLTF
d_call: NA
v_call: TRBV7-2
j_call: TRBJ2-6
clone_size: NA

cdr3_nt: TGTGCCAGCAGCCTACAAATAGCGGGAGCTTTCGAGCAGTACTTC
cdr3_aa: CASSLQIAGAFEQYF
d_call: TRBD2
v_call: TRBV7-2
j_call: TRBJ2-7
clone_size: NA

cdr3_nt: TGTGCCAGTAAGACAGGGGCAGATACGCAGTATTTT
cdr3_aa: CASKTGADTQYF
d_call: TRBD1
v_call: TRBV27
j_call: TRBJ2-3
clone_size: NA

cdr3_nt: TGTGCCAGCTCACCAGGGACACGCCAGCCCCAGCATTTT
cdr3_aa: CASSPGTRQPQHF
d_call: NA
v_call: TRBV18
j_call: TRBJ1-5
clone_size: NA

cdr3_nt: TGTGCCAGCAGCTTAGAGGACTCGGACACTGAAGCTTTCTTT
cdr3_aa: CASSLEDSDTEAFF
d_call: NA
v_call: TRBV7-8
j_call: TRBJ1-1
clone_size: NA

cdr3_nt: TGTGCCAGCCAGGACAGGCTACACGAGCAGTACTTC
cdr3_aa: CASQDRLHEQYF
d_call: TRBD1
v_call: TRBV27
j_call: TRBJ2-7
clone_size: NA

cdr3_nt: TGTGCCAGCGGTACAGGTCGGGTCGTGGCCCAGTACTTC
cdr3_aa: CASGTGRVVAQYF
d_call: NA
v_call: TRBV27
j_call: TRBJ2-5
clone_size: NA

cdr3_nt: TGTGCCAGCAGCTTAGGTAGGGGCCCCCCGGGCGAGCAGTACTTC
cdr3_aa: CASSLGRGPPGEQYF
d_call: NA
v_call: TRBV5-4
j_call: TRBJ2-7
clone_size: NA

cdr3_nt: TGTGCCAGCAGCCCGGGACAGGGGGATTACTACGAGCAGTACTTC
cdr3_aa: CASSPGQGDYYEQYF
d_call: TRBD1
v_call: TRBV3-1/TRBV3-2
j_call: TRBJ2-7
clone_size: NA

cdr3_nt: TGTGCCAGCAGCATACCGGGACAGGGCACAGATACGCAGTATTTT
cdr3_aa: CASSIPGQGTDTQYF
d_call: TRBD1
v_call: TRBV7-2
j_call: TRBJ2-3
clone_size: few

cdr3_nt: TGTGCCAGCAGTGAAGAACGGAGCTCCTACAATGAGCAGTTCTTC
cdr3_aa: CASSEERSSYNEQFF
d_call: NA
v_call: TRBV2
j_call: TRBJ2-1
clone_size: NA

cdr3_nt: TGTGCCAGTAGTAAGGACAGGAGTAACTATGGCTACACCTTC
cdr3_aa: CASSKDRSNYGYTF
d_call: TRBD1
v_call: TRBV19
j_call: TRBJ1-2
clone_size: NA

cdr3_nt: TGCAGTGCTAGTCTGAGGGCAAACACTGAAGCTTTCTTT
cdr3_aa: CSASLRANTEAFF
d_call: NA
v_call: TRBV20-1
j_call: TRBJ1-1
clone_size: NA

cdr3_nt: TGTGCCAGCAGTGTTCCACTTGGGACAGGGAAGGTAGATACGCAGTATTTT
cdr3_aa: CASSVPLGTGKVDTQYF
d_call: TRBD1
v_call: TRBV2
j_call: TRBJ2-3
clone_size: NA

cdr3_nt: TGTGCCAGCAGCTTTACTAGCGGGAGGGCCAGAGATGAGCAGTTCTTC
cdr3_aa: CASSFTSGRARDEQFF
d_call: TRBD2
v_call: TRBV7-2
j_call: TRBJ2-1
clone_size: once

cdr3_nt: TGCGCCAGCAGCCAAGACGGACTAGCGGGATCCTACAATGAGCAGTTCTTC
cdr3_aa: CASSQDGLAGSYNEQFF
d_call: TRBD2
v_call: TRBV4-3
j_call: TRBJ2-1
clone_size: NA

cdr3_nt: TGTGCCAGCAGCTTGCGGCAGGGGATAGCCGGGGAGCTGTTTTTT
cdr3_aa: CASSLRQGIAGELFF
d_call: NA
v_call: TRBV5-6
j_call: TRBJ2-2
clone_size: NA

cdr3_nt: TGTGCCAGCAGCCTCAAGACAGGGACGGTTGAGCAGTTCTTC
cdr3_aa: CASSLKTGTVEQFF
d_call: TRBD1
v_call: TRBV7-2
j_call: TRBJ2-1
clone_size: NA

cdr3_nt: TGTGCCAGCTCACCACCAGGGGACACTGAAGCTTTCTTT
cdr3_aa: CASSPPGDTEAFF
d_call: NA
v_call: TRBV18
j_call: TRBJ1-1
clone_size: once

cdr3_nt: TGTGCCAGTAGTCCTCGGACGGGGGAATATGGCTACACCTTC
cdr3_aa: CASSPRTGEYGYTF
d_call: NA
v_call: TRBV19
j_call: TRBJ1-2
clone_size: once

cdr3_nt: TGTGCCAGCAGCCCTGGAAGAACGAGGGGCTACACCTTC
cdr3_aa: CASSPGRTRGYTF
d_call: NA
v_call: TRBV6-2/TRBV6-3
j_call: TRBJ1-2
clone_size: NA

cdr3_nt: TGTGCCAGCATCCTCACAGGGGGCGGGGCCGGGGAGCTGTTTTTT
cdr3_aa: CASILTGGGAGELFF
d_call: TRBD1
v_call: TRBV28
j_call: TRBJ2-2
clone_size: NA

cdr3_nt: TGTGCCAGCATGGACAACTCCTATAATTCACCCCTCCACTTT
cdr3_aa: CASMDNSYNSPLHF
d_call: NA
v_call: TRBV27
j_call: TRBJ1-6
clone_size: few

cdr3_nt: TGCGCCAGCAGCCTGTCGGAGCGGGAGTCCCAGTGGGGTACCGGGGAGCTGTTTTTT
cdr3_aa: CASSLSERESQWGTGELFF
d_call: TRBD2
v_call: TRBV5-1
j_call: TRBJ2-2
clone_size: few

cdr3_nt: TGTGCCAGCAATCTAGCGGGAACCAGCTACGAGCAGTACTTC
cdr3_aa: CASNLAGTSYEQYF
d_call: TRBD2
v_call: TRBV2
j_call: TRBJ2-7
clone_size: many

cdr3_nt: TGTGCCAGTAGTATAGTGGGGGGTTACACTGAAGCTTTCTTT
cdr3_aa: CASSIVGGYTEAFF
d_call: NA
v_call: TRBV19
j_call: TRBJ1-1
clone_size: few

cdr3_nt: TGTGCCAGCAGCACCCAGACTAGCGGCCAAGAGACCCAGTACTTC
cdr3_aa: CASSTQTSGQETQYF
d_call: TRBD2
v_call: TRBV7-2
j_call: TRBJ2-5
clone_size: NA

cdr3_nt: TGCGCCAGCAGCTGGCGGGGGGATATGAATTCACCCCTCCACTTT
cdr3_aa: CASSWRGDMNSPLHF
d_call: NA
v_call: TRBV5-1
j_call: TRBJ1-6
clone_size: NA

cdr3_nt: TGTGCCAGCAGCTTGAACGAGGAGTTTATCTTT
cdr3_aa: CASSLNEEFIF
d_call: NA
v_call: TRBV5-6
j_call: TRBJ1-1
clone_size: NA